This T cell receptor (beta chain) is drawn from a study of cytomegalovirus exposure and HLA in healthy donors. Per the germline V gene, CDR1 is SEHNR and CDR2 is FQNEAQ (reference sequence). V was cut by 1 base and J by 1 base, with 10 bases left in between. The CDR3 extends over 15 amino acids. PCR primers comprised 60 Vbeta and 13 Jbeta primers. Clones were sequenced by immunoSEQ multiplex PCR, and TCRdb holds only the in-frame ones, with some missing. This sample has some 190,000 clones; 83% occur once, and the top ten carry 1.5% to 2%. Sequencing was performed on PBMCs. The chain joins TRBV7-9 to TRBJ1-1; D uncertain. The receptor was isolated from a man between 40 and 49 years old in good health and CMV-seropositive. The DNA of the CDR3 is TGTGCCAGCAGCTTAGAGGGAGCAGGGAACACTGAAGCTTTCTTT. It yields the protein CASSLEGAGNTEAFF.